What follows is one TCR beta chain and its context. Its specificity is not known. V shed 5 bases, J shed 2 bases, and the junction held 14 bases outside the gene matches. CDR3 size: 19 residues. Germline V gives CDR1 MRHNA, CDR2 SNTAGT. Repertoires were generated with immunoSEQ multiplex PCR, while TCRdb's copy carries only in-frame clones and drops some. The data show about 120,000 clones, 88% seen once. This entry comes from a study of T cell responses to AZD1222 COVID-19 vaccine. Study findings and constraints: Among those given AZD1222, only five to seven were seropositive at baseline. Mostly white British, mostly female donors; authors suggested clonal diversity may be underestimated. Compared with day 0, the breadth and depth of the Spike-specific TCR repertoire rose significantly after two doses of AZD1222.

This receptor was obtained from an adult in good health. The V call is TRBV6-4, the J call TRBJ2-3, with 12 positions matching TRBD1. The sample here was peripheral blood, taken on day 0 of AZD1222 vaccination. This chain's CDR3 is CASSLPGQGAREDTDTQYF. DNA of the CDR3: TGTGCCAGCAGTTTACCGGGACAGGGGGCCCGGGAGGACACAGATACGCAGTATTTT.